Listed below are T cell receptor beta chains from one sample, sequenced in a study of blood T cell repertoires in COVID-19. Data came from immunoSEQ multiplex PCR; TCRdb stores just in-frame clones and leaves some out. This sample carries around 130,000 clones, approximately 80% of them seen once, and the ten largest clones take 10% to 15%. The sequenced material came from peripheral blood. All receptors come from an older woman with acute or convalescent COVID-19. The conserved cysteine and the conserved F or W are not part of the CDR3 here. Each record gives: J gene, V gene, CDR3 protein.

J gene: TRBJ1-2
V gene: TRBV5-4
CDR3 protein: ASSHDGRGYGYT

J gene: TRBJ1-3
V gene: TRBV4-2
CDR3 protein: ASSLGSPDSGNTIY

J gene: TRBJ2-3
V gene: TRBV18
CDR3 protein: ASSPRQADTQY

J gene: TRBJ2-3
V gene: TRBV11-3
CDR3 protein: ASSPTSGGYASTDTQY

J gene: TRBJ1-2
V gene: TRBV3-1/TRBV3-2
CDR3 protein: ASSQGQGASYGYT

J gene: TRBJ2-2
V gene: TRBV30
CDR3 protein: AWSVIGDGGELF

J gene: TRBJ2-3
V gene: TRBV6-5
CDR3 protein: ASSYDGGRDTQY

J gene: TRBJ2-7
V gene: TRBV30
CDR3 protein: AWGTGGAYEQY

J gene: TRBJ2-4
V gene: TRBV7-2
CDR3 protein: ASSSQGLGAKNIQY

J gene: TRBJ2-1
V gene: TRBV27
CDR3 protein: ASSLSNAYNEQF

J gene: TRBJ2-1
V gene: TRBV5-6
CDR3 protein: ASSRSGGSSYNEQF

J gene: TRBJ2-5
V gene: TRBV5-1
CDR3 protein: ASSDEPGGRETQY

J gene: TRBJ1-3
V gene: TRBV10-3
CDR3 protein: AISEGAENTIY

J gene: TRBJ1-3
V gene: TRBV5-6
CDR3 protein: ASIQEGGPSSGNTIY

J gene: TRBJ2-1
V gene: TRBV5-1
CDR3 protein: ASSYTTSGSYNEQF

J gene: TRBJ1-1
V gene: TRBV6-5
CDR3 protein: ASRKDREGPEAF

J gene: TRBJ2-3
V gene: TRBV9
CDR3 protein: ASSAPPGALTDTQY

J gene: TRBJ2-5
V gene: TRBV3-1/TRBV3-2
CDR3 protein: ASSQGLLQETQY